Following are 30 T cell receptor beta chains from one sample sequenced in a study of cytomegalovirus exposure and HLA in healthy donors. Amplification used 60 Vbeta primers and 13 Jbeta primers. The data were produced by immunoSEQ multiplex PCR, yet TCRdb's version contains in-frame clones alone and is incomplete. The sample records 130,000 or so clones, around four fifths being singletons. The specimen sequenced was PBMCs. All receptors derive from a man aged 40-49 years in good health and CMV-seronegative.

This clone was seen once. The chain recombines TRBV30 with TRBJ1-5; 11 bases map to TRBD1. The CDR3 sequence is 15 residues long. The germline V gene has CDR1 GTSNPN and CDR2 SVGIG (reference sequence). The V and J ends lost 5 bases and 7 bases, in that order; junction bases with no gene match: 10. The CDR3 sequence: CAWDPGTGGTQPQHF. In nucleotides, the CDR3 is TGTGCCTGGGACCCCGGGACAGGGGGGACGCAGCCCCAGCATTTT.

This clone was seen just once. This sequence joins TRBV5-4 and TRBJ2-6, with 8 bases that match TRBD2. Trimming at V came to 2 bases and at J to 0 bases, leaving 1 base not matched to a gene. This CDR3 has 16 residues. The germline CDR1 and CDR2 sequences are SGHNT and YYREEE (reference sequence). The CDR3 is CASSLAGVSGANVLTF. In nucleotides, the CDR3 is TGTGCCAGCAGCTTAGCGGGGGTCTCTGGGGCCAACGTCCTGACTTTC.

The chain is built from TRBV7-2 and TRBJ2-3, with a possible D match to TRBD2 (6 bases). V dropped 5 bases and J dropped 2 bases, with 11 bases sitting between them. CDR1 SGHTA and CDR2 FQGNSA come from the germline V gene. The CDR3 length is 14 residues. The DNA of the CDR3 is TGTGCCAGCAGCCCCGGGACTTCCACAGATACGCAGTATTTT. This gives the protein CASSPGTSTDTQYF.

This clone was counted only a few times. The J gene is TRBJ2-7, the V gene TRBV7-2, with 10 positions matching TRBD1. Per germline, CDR1 SGHTA and CDR2 FQGNSA. J was trimmed by 5 bases and V by 3 bases; bases with no gene match: 4. CDR3 size: 14 residues. The CDR3 loop is CASSFWTGGNEQYF. In nucleotides, the CDR3 is TGTGCCAGCAGCTTCTGGACAGGGGGGAACGAGCAGTACTTC.

V and J are TRBV7-9 and TRBJ1-2, with 8 bases identical to TRBD1. CDR1 and CDR2 (germline): SEHNR, FQNEAQ (reference sequence). Trimming took 8 bases from V and 5 from J; bases not matched to a gene: 4. The CDR3 contains 12 residues. CDR3 loop: CASERQGYGYTF. CDR3 nucleotide sequence: TGTGCCAGCGAAAGACAGGGGTATGGCTACACCTTC.

V gene TRBV7-9 combines with J gene TRBJ1-4; a possible D gene is TRBD1 (6 bases). The germline V and J ends were trimmed by 5 bases and 8 bases, with 12 bases remaining between them. Germline V gives CDR1 SEHNR, CDR2 FQNEAQ (reference sequence). This CDR3 spans 13 amino acids. DNA of the CDR3: TGTGCCAGCAGCCCCGTAACAGGGGAAAAACTGTTTTTT. It is translated as CASSPVTGEKLFF.

This chain links TRBV9 with TRBJ2-3; possibly TRBD1 for D (6 bases). This CDR3 is 12 amino acids long. Germline V gene data show CDR1 as SGDLS and CDR2 as YYNGEE. Deletions cut 7 bases from V and 4 bases from J, with 10 bases between. Here the CDR3 reads CASSRGSDTQYF. The CDR3 DNA is TGTGCCAGCTCCAGGGGCTCAGATACGCAGTATTTT.

The chain couples TRBV28 to TRBJ2-7; D uncertain. Trimming left V 1 base short and J 3 bases short, with 7 bases between. Germline CDR1 is MDHEN and CDR2 is SYDVKM. CDR3 size: 13 residues. CDR3 bases: TGTGCCAGCAGTTTATACGCAGGCTACGAGCAGTACTTC. It is translated as CASSLYAGYEQYF. Full variable domain (remainder filled in from reference TRBV28 and TRBJ2-7): DVKVTQSSRYLVKRTGEKVFLECVQDMDHENMFWYRQDPGLGLRLIYFSYDVKMKEKGDIPEGYSVSREKKERFSLILESASTNQTSMYLCASSLYAGYEQYFGPGTRLTVT.

The rearrangement links TRBV7-3 to TRBJ1-3; D is possibly TRBD1 (5 bases). Germline CDR1 SGHTA, CDR2 FQGTGA. CDR3 size: 15 residues. The V end lost 1 base, the J end lost 4 bases, and 11 bases lay between the germline ends. This chain's CDR3 is CASSLRAGQGNTIYF. The CDR3, as DNA: TGTGCCAGCAGCTTAAGGGCAGGGCAAGGAAACACCATATATTTT.

The genes are TRBV13 and TRBJ1-2; 8 bases match TRBD1. Germline assignment: CDR1 PRHDT and CDR2 FYEKMQ (reference sequence). The trim removed 0 bases at V and 3 bases at J, leaving 3 bases unmatched. The CDR3 length is 15 residues. CDR3 nucleotides: TGTGCCAGCAGCTTAGGGGGACAGGTAGACTATGGCTACACCTTC. Residues: CASSLGGQVDYGYTF.

The chain carries TRBV11-2 and TRBJ2-7, with TRBD1 identical over 8 bases. The CDR3 loop spans 14 amino acids. The V gene's germline CDR1 is SGHAT and CDR2 FQNNGV. The trim removed 7 bases at V and 5 bases at J, leaving 10 bases unmatched. CDR3 loop: CASNPPQGAHEQYF. The DNA of the CDR3 is TGTGCCAGCAATCCTCCGCAGGGGGCCCACGAGCAGTACTTC. Drawing the rest from reference TRBV11-2 and TRBJ2-7, the complete variable domain is EAGVAQSPRYKIIEKRQSVAFWCNPISGHATLYWYQQILGQGPKLLIQFQNNGVVDDSQLPKDRFSAERLKGVDSTLKIQPAKLEDSAVYLCASNPPQGAHEQYFGPGTRLTVT.

J is TRBJ2-3 and V is TRBV6-1, with 9 bases identical to TRBD2. Germline lookup yields CDR1 MNHNS and CDR2 SASEGT. V shed 3 bases and J 5 bases; nucleotides not matched to a gene: 6. This CDR3 is 15 amino acids long. CDR3 sequence (DNA): TGTGCCAGCAGTGATATAGCGGGGGCCAAAGATACGCAGTATTTT. Translation: CASSDIAGAKDTQYF.

The V call is TRBV7-9, the J call TRBJ2-3; weak D call: TRBD1 (5 bases). V lost 4 bases and J 3 bases, leaving 8 bases between the germline ends. The CDR3 runs 13 residues. CDR1 is SEHNR and CDR2 is FQNEAQ in the germline V gene (reference sequence). CDR3 coding DNA: TGTGCCAGCAGCTCCCAGGGAACAGATACGCAGTATTTT. Its protein is CASSSQGTDTQYF.

This rearrangement joins TRBV29-1 to TRBJ2-3, with 12 bases identical to TRBD1. The CDR3 is 13 amino acids. After removal of 6 bases from V and 4 bases from J, the junction contained 2 bases not matched to a gene. Germline values: CDR1 SQVTM, CDR2 ANQGSEA. The CDR3 protein is CSVGDRGPDTQYF. The CDR3 nucleotides are TGCAGCGTGGGGGACAGGGGGCCAGATACGCAGTATTTT.

This rearrangement joins TRBV19 to TRBJ2-7, with D perhaps TRBD1 (6 bases). Trimming took off 5 bases at V and 3 bases at J, with 14 bases between the two ends. The CDR3 extends over 14 amino acids. Germline assignment: CDR1 LNHDA and CDR2 SQIVND (reference sequence). Here the CDR3 reads CASSPGVEFYEQYF. Here the CDR3 DNA reads TGTGCCAGTAGTCCAGGGGTCGAATTCTACGAGCAGTACTTC.

The V and J genes are TRBV28 and TRBJ2-1, with D uncertain. Germline values: CDR1 MDHEN, CDR2 SYDVKM. V lost 7 bases to trimming and J lost 4 bases, with 5 bases between them. The CDR3 covers 11 residues. Written as DNA, the CDR3 is TGTGCCAGCACCATTTACAATGAGCAGTTCTTC. Translated: CASTIYNEQFF.

This chain uses TRBV5-1 with TRBJ2-1, with 9 bases that match TRBD2. Trimming removed 0 bases from V and 7 bases from J; junction bases left unmatched: 5. CDR1 is SGHRS and CDR2 is YFSETQ in the germline V gene. The CDR3 is 15 amino acids. The DNA for the CDR3 is TGCGCCAGCAGCTTGGGGCTAGCGGGACTGAATGAGCAGTTCTTC. Its translation is CASSLGLAGLNEQFF.

The rearrangement uses TRBV7-3 and TRBJ2-2; TRBD2 might be the D (5 bases). The germline V and J ends were trimmed by 2 bases and 3 bases, with 10 bases remaining between them. Looked up from germline, CDR1 is SGHTA and CDR2 is FQGTGA. The length of the CDR3 is 15 residues. DNA for the CDR3: TGTGCCAGCAGCTTATCAGCGGCTCACACCGGGGAGCTGTTTTTT. It specifies CASSLSAAHTGELFF.

The J gene is TRBJ2-1, the V gene TRBV6-5; 9 bases agree with TRBD1. Trimming took 2 bases from V and 7 from J; bases not matched to a gene: 9. The CDR3 contains 16 residues. In germline, CDR1 is MNHEY, CDR2 SVGAGI. The CDR3 sequence: CASSYDGTGIWNEQFF. DNA of the CDR3: TGTGCCAGCAGTTACGACGGGACAGGGATTTGGAATGAGCAGTTCTTC.

V and J are TRBV28 and TRBJ2-7; 8 nucleotides align to TRBD1. The CDR3 totals 14 residues. Germline values: CDR1 MDHEN, CDR2 SYDVKM. The V and J ends lost 5 bases and 2 bases, in that order; junction bases with no gene match: 5. The CDR3: CASSTGGLAYEQYF. Written as DNA, the CDR3 is TGTGCCAGCAGTACAGGGGGGCTAGCCTACGAGCAGTACTTC.

Written as DNA, the CDR3 is TGTGCCAGCAGCGCGACTCTTAGCTCCTACAATGAGCAGTTCTTC. Translation gives CASSATLSSYNEQFF. This chain uses TRBV9 with TRBJ2-1; D not certain. This CDR3 region has 15 residues. Trimming left V 3 bases short and J 0 bases short, with 10 bases between. Germline CDR1 is SGDLS and CDR2 is YYNGEE.

V and J are TRBV11-2 and TRBJ2-5; TRBD1 matches at 7 bases. The germline gives CDR1 SGHAT, CDR2 FQNNGV. The CDR3 has 15 residues. J lost 5 bases, V lost 5 bases, and 11 bases had no gene match. In DNA, the CDR3 is TGTGCCAGCAGCCCGCGCCGAACAGGGGTCGAGACCCAGTACTTC. It is translated as CASSPRRTGVETQYF.

This chain joins TRBV5-1 and TRBJ1-2, with 7 positions matching TRBD1. V shed 3 bases and J 5 bases; nucleotides not matched to a gene: 10. This CDR3 has 15 residues. The V gene's germline CDR1 is SGHRS and CDR2 YFSETQ. CDR3 protein: CASSWTGQPQYGYTF. The CDR3 DNA is TGCGCCAGCAGCTGGACAGGACAGCCTCAATATGGCTACACCTTC.

The CDR3, as DNA: TGTGCCAGTAGTCCTGGGACAGAGACTAACTATGGCTACACCTTC. This translates into CASSPGTETNYGYTF. V usage is TRBV19 and J usage is TRBJ1-2; the match to TRBD1 covers 7 bases. The CDR3 is 15 residues long. With 5 bases clipped from V and 0 bases from J, the junction kept 6 bases outside the gene matches. Germline-derived CDR1 and CDR2 are LNHDA and SQIVND (reference sequence).

The chain is built from TRBV2 and TRBJ1-2, with unresolved D. This CDR3 has 13 amino acids. CDR1 is SNHLY, CDR2 FYNNEI, per germline. V was cut by 3 bases and J by 4 bases, with 9 bases left in between. CDR3 loop: CASSDAAPYGYTF. In DNA, the CDR3 is TGTGCCAGCAGTGATGCGGCCCCCTATGGCTACACCTTC.

The chain joins TRBV6-5 to TRBJ2-7, with 9 bases lining up with TRBD2. Germline V CDR1 and CDR2: MNHEY, SVGAGI. This CDR3 spans 14 amino acids. V lost 7 bases to trimming and J lost 2 bases; unmatched junction nucleotides: 6. The CDR3 DNA follows: TGTGCCAGCAACCCTAGCGGGACCCCCTACGAGCAGTACTTC. As protein: CASNPSGTPYEQYF.

The rearrangement uses TRBV11-2 and TRBJ2-7; tentatively, D is TRBD2 (5 bases). V lost 4 bases, J lost 4 bases, and 14 bases lay in between. CDR1 SGHAT and CDR2 FQNNGV come from the germline V gene. The CDR3 length is 14 residues. This CDR3 reads CASSSPSEGYEQYF. CDR3 sequence (DNA): TGTGCCAGCAGCTCCCCCTCAGAGGGTTACGAGCAGTACTTC.

The chain carries TRBV4-3 and TRBJ2-1; possibly TRBD2 for D (5 bases). Germline lookup yields CDR1 LGHNA and CDR2 YSLEER. This CDR3 is built from 13 residues. Trimming pared 4 bases from V and 8 bases from J, leaving 12 bases between. The CDR3 protein is CASSPLAYDEQFF. CDR3 coding DNA: TGCGCCAGCAGCCCCCTAGCATACGATGAGCAGTTCTTC.

The rearrangement joins TRBV7-3 to TRBJ2-5; TRBD2 matches at 8 bases. Trimming took 2 bases from V and 5 from J; bases not matched to a gene: 7. Germline-derived CDR1 and CDR2 are SGHTA and FQGTGA. The CDR3 length is 15 residues. DNA of the CDR3: TGTGCCAGCAGCTTATTAGGTAGCGGGAAGGAGACCCAGTACTTC. Amino acid sequence: CASSLLGSGKETQYF.

The count of this clone is one. The chain uses TRBV10-1 and TRBJ1-1, with unresolved D. CDR1 and CDR2 from the germline V gene are WNHNN and SYGVQD (reference sequence). The CDR3 is 10 residues long. The ends were cut back, 7 bases at V and 8 bases at J, with 8 bases in the middle. CDR3: CASTRREAFF. CDR3 nucleotide sequence: TGCGCCAGCACAAGGAGAGAAGCTTTCTTT.